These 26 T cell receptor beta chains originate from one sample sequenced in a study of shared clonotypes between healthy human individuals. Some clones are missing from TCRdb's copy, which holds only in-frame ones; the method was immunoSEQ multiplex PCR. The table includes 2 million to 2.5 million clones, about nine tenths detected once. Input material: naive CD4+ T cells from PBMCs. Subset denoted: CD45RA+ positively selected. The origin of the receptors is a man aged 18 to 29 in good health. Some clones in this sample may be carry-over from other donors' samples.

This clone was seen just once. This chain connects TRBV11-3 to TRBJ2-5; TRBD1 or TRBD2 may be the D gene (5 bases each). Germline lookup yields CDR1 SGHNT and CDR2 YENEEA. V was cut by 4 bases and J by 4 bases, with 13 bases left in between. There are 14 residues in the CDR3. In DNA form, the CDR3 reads TGTGCCAGCAGCTGGGGGTCTGAAGGAGAGACCCAGTACTTC. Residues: CASSWGSEGETQYF.

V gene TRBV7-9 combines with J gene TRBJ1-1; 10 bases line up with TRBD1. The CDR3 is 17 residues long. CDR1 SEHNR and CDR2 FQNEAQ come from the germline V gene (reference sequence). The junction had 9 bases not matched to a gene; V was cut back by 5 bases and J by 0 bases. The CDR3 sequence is CASSPLGQGLMNTEAFF. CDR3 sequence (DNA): TGTGCCAGCAGCCCGTTGGGACAGGGGCTTATGAACACTGAAGCTTTCTTT.

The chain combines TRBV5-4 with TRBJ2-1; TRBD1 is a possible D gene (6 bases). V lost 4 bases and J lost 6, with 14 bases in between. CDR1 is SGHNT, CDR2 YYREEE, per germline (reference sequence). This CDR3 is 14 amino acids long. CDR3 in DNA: TGTGCCAGCAGCAGCCCGACAGGCTTCAATGAGCAGTTCTTC. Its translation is CASSSPTGFNEQFF.

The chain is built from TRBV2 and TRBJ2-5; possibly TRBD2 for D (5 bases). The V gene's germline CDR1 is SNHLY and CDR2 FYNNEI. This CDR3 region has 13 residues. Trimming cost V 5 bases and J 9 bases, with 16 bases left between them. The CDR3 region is CASSIEQRGPQYF. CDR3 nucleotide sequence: TGTGCCAGCAGTATCGAACAACGAGGGCCCCAGTACTTC.

CDR3: CASSYRGQGNTEAFF. DNA for the CDR3: TGTGCCAGCAGTTATCGGGGACAAGGGAACACTGAAGCTTTCTTT. V and J are TRBV28 and TRBJ1-1, with D possibly being TRBD1 (6 bases). The CDR3 runs 15 residues. From germline, CDR1 is MDHEN and CDR2 SYDVKM. Trimming removed 4 bases at V and 1 base at J, with 13 bases between. Full variable domain (outside the CDR3, taken from reference TRBV28 and TRBJ1-1): DVKVTQSSRYLVKRTGEKVFLECVQDMDHENMFWYRQDPGLGLRLIYFSYDVKMKEKGDIPEGYSVSREKKERFSLILESASTNQTSMYLCASSYRGQGNTEAFFGQGTRLTVV.

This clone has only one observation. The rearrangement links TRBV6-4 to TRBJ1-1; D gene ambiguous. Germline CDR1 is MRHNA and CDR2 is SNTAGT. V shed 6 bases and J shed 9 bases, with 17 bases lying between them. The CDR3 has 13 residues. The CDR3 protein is CASRASGSPKAFF. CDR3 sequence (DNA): TGTGCCAGCAGAGCTTCAGGATCCCCAAAAGCTTTCTTT.

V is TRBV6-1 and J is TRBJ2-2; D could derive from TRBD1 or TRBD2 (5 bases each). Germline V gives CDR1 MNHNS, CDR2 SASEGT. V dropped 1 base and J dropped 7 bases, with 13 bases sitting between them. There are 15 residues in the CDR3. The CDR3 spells CASSEDGAYRGELFF. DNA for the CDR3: TGTGCCAGCAGTGAAGACGGGGCGTACCGCGGGGAGCTGTTTTTT.

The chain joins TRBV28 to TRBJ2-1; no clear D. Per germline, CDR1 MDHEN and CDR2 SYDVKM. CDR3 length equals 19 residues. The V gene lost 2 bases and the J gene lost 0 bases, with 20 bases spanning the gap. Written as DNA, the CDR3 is TGTGCCAGCAGTTTAAGATACAGCGACTCATTCACCTCCTACAATGAGCAGTTCTTC. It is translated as CASSLRYSDSFTSYNEQFF.

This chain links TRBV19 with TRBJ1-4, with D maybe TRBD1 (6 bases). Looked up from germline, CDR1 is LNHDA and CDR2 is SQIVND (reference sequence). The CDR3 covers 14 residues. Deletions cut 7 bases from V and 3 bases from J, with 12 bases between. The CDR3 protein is CASTQGTANEKLFF. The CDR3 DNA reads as TGTGCCAGTACTCAGGGGACGGCTAATGAAAAACTGTTTTTT.

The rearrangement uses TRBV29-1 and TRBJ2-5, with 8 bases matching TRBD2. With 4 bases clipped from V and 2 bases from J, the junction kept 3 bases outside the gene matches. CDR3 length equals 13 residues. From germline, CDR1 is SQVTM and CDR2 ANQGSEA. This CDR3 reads CSVGTSRQETQYF. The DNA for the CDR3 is TGCAGCGTTGGGACTAGCCGTCAAGAGACCCAGTACTTC.

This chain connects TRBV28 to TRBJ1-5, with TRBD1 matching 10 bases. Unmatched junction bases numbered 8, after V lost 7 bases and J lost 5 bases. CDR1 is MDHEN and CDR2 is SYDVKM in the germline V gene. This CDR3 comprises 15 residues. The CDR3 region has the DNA TGTGCCAGCATCGGGACAGGGGCATGGGATCAGCCCCAGCATTTT. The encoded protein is CASIGTGAWDQPQHF.

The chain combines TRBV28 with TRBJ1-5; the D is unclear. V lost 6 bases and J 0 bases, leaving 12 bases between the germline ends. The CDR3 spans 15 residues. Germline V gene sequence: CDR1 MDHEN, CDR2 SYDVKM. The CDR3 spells CASRPGGYSNQPQHF. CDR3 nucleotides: TGTGCCAGCAGGCCCGGAGGGTATAGCAATCAGCCCCAGCATTTT.

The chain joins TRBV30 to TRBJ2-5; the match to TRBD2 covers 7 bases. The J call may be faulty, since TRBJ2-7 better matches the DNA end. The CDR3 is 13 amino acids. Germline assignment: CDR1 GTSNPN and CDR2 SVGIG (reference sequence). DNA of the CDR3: TGTGCCTGGGCTTGGGGGGGAGGTAACGAGCAGTACTTC. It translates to CAWAWGGGNEQYF.

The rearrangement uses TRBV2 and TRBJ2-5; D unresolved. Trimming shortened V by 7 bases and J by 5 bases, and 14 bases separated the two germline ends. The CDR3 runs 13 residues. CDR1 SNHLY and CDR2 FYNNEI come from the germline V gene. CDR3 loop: CASNGQLRETQYF. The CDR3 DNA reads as TGTGCCAGCAACGGCCAACTTAGGGAGACCCAGTACTTC.

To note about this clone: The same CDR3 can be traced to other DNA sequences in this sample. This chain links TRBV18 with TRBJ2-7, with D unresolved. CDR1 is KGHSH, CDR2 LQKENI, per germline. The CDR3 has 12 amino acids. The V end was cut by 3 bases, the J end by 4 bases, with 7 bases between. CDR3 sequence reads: CASSPVDYEQYF. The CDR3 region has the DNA TGTGCCAGCTCACCTGTGGATTACGAGCAGTACTTC.

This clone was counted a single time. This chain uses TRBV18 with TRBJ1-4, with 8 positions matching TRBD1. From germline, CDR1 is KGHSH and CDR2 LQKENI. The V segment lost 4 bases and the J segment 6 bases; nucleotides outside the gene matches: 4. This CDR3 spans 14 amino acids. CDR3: CASSRQGSDEKLFF. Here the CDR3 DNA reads TGTGCCAGCTCACGACAGGGGAGCGATGAAAAACTGTTTTTT.

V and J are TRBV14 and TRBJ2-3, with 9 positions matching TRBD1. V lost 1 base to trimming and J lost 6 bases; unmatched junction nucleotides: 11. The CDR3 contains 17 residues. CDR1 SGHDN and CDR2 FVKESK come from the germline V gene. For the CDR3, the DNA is TGTGCCAGCAGCCAAGGCCGTCCCGGGACAGGGTCCGATACGCAGTATTTT. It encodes CASSQGRPGTGSDTQYF.

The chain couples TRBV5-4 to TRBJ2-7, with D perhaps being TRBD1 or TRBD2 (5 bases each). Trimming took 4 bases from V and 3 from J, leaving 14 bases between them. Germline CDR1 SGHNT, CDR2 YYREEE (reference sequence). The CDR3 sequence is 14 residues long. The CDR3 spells CASSTRDGRYEQYF. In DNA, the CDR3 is TGTGCCAGCAGCACCCGGGACGGACGCTACGAGCAGTACTTC.

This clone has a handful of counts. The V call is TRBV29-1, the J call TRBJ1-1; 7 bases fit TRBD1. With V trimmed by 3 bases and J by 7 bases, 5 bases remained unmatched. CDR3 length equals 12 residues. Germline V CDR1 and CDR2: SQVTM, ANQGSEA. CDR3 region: CSVDYRQGEAFF. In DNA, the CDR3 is TGCAGCGTTGACTATAGACAGGGTGAAGCTTTCTTT.

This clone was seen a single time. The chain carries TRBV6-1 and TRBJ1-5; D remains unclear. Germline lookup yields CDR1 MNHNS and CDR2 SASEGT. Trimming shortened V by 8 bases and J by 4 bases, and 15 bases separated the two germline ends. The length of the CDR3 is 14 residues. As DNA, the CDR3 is TGTGCCAGCTCAGAGGTCGGGGTTAATCAGCCCCAGCATTTT. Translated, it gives CASSEVGVNQPQHF.

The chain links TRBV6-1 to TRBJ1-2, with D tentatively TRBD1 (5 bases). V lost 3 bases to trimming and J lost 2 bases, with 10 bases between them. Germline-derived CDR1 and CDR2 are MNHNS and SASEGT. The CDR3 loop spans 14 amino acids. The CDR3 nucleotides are TGTGCCAGCAGTGAGAGGGGTCGGAACTATGGCTACACCTTC. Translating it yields CASSERGRNYGYTF.

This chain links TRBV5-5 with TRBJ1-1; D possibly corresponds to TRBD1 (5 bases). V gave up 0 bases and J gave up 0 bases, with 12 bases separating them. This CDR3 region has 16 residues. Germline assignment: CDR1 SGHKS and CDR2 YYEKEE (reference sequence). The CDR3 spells CASSLGIRGVNTEAFF. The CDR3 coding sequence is TGTGCCAGCAGCTTGGGGATCCGGGGGGTGAACACTGAAGCTTTCTTT.

CDR3 loop: CASSLRLRSHTQYF. DNA for the CDR3: TGTGCCAGCAGTTTACGGCTTCGGTCTCATACGCAGTATTTT. This rearrangement joins TRBV28 to TRBJ2-3; no clear D gene. Per the germline V gene, CDR1 is MDHEN and CDR2 is SYDVKM. The CDR3 has 14 residues. V was pared by 2 bases and J by 7 bases, with 13 bases between.

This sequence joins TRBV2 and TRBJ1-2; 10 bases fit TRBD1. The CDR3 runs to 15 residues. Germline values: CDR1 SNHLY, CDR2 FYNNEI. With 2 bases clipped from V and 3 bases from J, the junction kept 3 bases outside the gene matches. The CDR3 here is CASSETGQGYYGYTF. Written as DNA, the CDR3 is TGTGCCAGCAGTGAAACGGGACAGGGGTACTATGGCTACACCTTC.

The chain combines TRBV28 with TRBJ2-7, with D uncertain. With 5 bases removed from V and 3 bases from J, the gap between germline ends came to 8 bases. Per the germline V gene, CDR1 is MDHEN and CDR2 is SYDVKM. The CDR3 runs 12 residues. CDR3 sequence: CASSTLHYEQYF. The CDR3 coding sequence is TGTGCCAGCAGTACGCTCCACTACGAGCAGTACTTC.

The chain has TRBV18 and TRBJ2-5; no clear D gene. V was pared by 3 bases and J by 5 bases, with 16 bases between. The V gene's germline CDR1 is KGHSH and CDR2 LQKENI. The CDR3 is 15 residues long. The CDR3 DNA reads TGTGCCAGCTCACCGCCGGATAGGGATCGGGAGACCCAGTACTTC. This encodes CASSPPDRDRETQYF.